This T cell receptor (beta chain) appears in the sequencing data of a study of T cell repertoires in ileal Crohn's disease. General study results and limits: Sorted CD8 T cells held more high-frequency clones than CD4.

The time point denotes: neoterminal ileum biopsy at postoperative endoscopy, about 6 months after surgery. CDR1 and CDR2 from the germline V gene are KGHSH and LQKENI. V dropped 3 bases and J dropped 0 bases, with 17 bases sitting between them. The CDR3 loop spans 17 amino acids. The protocol was immunoSEQ multiplex PCR, while the TCRdb copy is restricted to in-frame clones and leaves out a portion. The table includes roughly 3,900 clones, just under 80% detected once. This clone was seen a single time. Its antigen is as yet unknown. The sequence came from an adult with Crohn's disease. The V call is TRBV18, the J call TRBJ1-2, with D possibly TRBD1 on 6 matching bases. The sequencing sample was made of ileal tissue. CDR3 residues: CASSPRLRDKSNYGYTF. DNA for the CDR3: TGTGCCAGCTCACCTCGACTACGGGACAAGTCTAACTATGGCTACACCTTC.